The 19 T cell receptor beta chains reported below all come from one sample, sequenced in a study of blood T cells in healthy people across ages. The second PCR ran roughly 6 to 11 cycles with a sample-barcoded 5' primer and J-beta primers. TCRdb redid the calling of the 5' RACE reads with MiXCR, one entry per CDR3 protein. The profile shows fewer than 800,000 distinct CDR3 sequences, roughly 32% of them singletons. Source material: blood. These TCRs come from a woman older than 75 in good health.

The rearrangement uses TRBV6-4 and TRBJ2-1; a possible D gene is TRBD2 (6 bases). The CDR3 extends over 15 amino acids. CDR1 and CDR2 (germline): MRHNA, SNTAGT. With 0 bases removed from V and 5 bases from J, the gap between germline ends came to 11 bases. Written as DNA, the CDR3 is TGTGCCAGCAGTGACTCTGCGGGGTCCGACAATGAGCAGTTCTTC. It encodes CASSDSAGSDNEQFF.

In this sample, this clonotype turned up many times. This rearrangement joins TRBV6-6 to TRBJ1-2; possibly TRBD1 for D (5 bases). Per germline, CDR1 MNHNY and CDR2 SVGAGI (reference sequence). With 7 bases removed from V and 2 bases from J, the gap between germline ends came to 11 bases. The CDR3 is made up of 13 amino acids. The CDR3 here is CASIPGRNYGYTF. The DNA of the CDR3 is TGTGCCAGCATTCCGGGACGCAACTATGGCTACACCTTC.

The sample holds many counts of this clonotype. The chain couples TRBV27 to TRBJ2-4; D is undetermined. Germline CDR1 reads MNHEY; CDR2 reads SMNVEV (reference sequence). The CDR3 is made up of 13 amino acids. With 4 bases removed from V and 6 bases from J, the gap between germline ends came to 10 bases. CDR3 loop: CASSSTSGNIQYF. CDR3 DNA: TGTGCCAGCAGTTCAACATCTGGAAACATTCAGTACTTC.

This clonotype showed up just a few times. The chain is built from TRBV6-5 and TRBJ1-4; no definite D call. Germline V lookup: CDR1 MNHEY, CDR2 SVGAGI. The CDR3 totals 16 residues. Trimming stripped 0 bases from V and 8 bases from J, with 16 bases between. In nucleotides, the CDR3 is TGTGCCAGCAGTTACTCATTAGGGAGGTCATACGAAAAACTGTTTTTT. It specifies CASSYSLGRSYEKLFF.

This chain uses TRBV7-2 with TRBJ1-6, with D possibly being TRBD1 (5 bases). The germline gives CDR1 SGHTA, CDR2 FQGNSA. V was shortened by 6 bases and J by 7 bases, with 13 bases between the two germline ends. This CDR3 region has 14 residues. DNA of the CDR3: TGTGCCAGCAGACCAGACAGTGAAAATTCACCCCTCCACTTT. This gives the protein CASRPDSENSPLHF.

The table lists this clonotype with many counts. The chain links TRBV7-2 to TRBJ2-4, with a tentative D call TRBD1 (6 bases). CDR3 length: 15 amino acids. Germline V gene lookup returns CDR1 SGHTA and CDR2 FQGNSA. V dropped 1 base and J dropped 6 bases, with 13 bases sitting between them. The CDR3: CASSLEGDNLNIQYF. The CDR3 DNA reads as TGTGCCAGCAGCTTAGAGGGGGACAACTTAAACATTCAGTACTTC.

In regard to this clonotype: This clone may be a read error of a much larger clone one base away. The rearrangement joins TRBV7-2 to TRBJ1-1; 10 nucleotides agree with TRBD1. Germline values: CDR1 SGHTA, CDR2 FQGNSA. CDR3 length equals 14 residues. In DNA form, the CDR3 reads TGTGTCAGCAGCATGACAGGGGGCGACACTGAAGCTTTCTTT. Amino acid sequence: CVSSMTGGDTEAFF.

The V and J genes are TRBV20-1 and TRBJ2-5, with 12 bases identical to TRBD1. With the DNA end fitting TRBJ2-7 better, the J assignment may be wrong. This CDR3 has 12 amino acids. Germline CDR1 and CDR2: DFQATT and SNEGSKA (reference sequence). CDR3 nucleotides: TGCAGTGGGGGACAGGGGGCTTACGAGCAGTACTTC. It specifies CSGGQGAYEQYF.

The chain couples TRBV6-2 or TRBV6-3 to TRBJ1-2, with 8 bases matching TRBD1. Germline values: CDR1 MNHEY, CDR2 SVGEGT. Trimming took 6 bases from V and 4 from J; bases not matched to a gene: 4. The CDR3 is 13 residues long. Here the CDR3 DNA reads TGTGCCAGCAGCGACAGGGGAGGCTATGGCTACACCTTC. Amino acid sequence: CASSDRGGYGYTF.

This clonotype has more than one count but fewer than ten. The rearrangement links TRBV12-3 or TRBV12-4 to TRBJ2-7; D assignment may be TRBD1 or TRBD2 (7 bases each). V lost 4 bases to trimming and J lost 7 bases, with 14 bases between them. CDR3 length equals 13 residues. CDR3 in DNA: TGTGCCAGCAGTTCGACAGGGAGGGGTGAGCAGTACTTC. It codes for CASSSTGRGEQYF.

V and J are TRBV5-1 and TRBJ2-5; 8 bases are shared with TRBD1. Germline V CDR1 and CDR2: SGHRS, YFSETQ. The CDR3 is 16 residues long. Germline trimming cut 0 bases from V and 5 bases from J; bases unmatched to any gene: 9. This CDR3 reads CASSLDRQGIWETQYF. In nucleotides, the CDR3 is TGCGCCAGCAGCTTGGACCGACAGGGGATTTGGGAGACCCAGTACTTC.

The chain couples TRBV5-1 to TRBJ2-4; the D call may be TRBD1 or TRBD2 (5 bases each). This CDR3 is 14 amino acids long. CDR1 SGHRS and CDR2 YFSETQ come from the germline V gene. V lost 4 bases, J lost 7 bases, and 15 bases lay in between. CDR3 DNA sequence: TGCGCCAGCAGCGCTAGCTTTGAGGGGAACATTCAGTACTTC. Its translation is CASSASFEGNIQYF.

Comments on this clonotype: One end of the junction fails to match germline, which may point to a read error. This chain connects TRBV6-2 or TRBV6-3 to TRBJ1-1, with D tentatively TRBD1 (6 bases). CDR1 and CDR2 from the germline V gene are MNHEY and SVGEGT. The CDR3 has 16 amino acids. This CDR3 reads CVSSYEGGGAGTEAFF. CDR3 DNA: TGTGTCAGCAGTTATGAGGGGGGGGGGGCCGGCACTGAAGCTTTCTTT.

Here the CDR3 DNA reads TGTGCCAGCAGGCCCACAGGGACCAATCAGCCCCAGCATTTT. Its translation: CASRPTGTNQPQHF. The chain joins TRBV12-3 or TRBV12-4 to TRBJ1-5, with D perhaps TRBD1 (6 bases). Trimming pared 6 bases from V and 3 bases from J, leaving 12 bases between. This CDR3 is built from 14 residues.

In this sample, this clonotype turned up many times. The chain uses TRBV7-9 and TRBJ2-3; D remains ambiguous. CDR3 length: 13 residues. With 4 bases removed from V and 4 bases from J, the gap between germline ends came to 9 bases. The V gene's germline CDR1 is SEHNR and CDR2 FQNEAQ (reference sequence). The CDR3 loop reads CASSYSPPDTQYF. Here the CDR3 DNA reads TGTGCCAGCAGCTATTCTCCTCCAGATACGCAGTATTTT.

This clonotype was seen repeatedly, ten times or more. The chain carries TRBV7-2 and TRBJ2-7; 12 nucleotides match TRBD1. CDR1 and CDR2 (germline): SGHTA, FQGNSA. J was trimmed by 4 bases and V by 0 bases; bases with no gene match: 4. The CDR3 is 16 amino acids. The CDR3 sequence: CASSLAGTGGIYEQYF. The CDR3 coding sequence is TGTGCCAGCAGCTTAGCGGGGACAGGGGGCATATACGAGCAGTACTTC.

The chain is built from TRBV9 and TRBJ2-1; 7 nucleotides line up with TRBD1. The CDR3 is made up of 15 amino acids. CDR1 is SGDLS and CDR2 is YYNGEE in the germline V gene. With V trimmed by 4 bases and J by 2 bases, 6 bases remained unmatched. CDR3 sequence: CASSYTGTAYNEQFF. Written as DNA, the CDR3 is TGTGCCAGCAGCTATACCGGGACAGCCTACAATGAGCAGTTCTTC.

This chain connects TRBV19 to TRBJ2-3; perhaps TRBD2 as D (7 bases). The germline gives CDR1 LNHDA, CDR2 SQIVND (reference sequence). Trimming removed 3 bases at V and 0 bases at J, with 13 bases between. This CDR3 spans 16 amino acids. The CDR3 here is CASSIPAGASTDTQYF. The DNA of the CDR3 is TGTGCCAGTAGTATCCCGGCGGGGGCTAGCACAGATACGCAGTATTTT.

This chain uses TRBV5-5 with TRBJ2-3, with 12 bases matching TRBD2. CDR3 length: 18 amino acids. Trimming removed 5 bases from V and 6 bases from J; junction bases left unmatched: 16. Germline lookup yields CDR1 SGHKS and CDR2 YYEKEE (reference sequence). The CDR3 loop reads CASRAGTSGFISMDTQYF. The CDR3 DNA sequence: TGTGCCAGCAGGGCCGGGACTAGCGGGTTCATCTCCATGGATACGCAGTATTTT.